Listed here are 16 T cell receptor beta chains from one sample, sequenced in a study of shared clonotypes between healthy human individuals. This table comes from immunoSEQ multiplex PCR, and its TCRdb copy is limited to in-frame clones, with some not included. The sample shows 780,000 or so clones, 55% to 75% of them seen only once. The sample taken for sequencing was memory CD4+ T cells sorted from blood. Subset given: CD45RA-negative fraction. These receptors were obtained from a woman aged 25 to 39 in good health.

This clone was counted a few times. The chain has TRBV7-8 and TRBJ1-5; D perhaps matches TRBD1 (5 bases). The CDR3 runs to 15 residues. CDR1 and CDR2 (germline): SGHVS, FQNEAQ. Trimming stripped 1 base from V and 1 base from J, with 8 bases between. CDR3: CASSLVSGSNQPQHF. CDR3 sequence (DNA): TGTGCCAGCAGCTTAGTCTCAGGGAGCAATCAGCCCCAGCATTTT.

This clone was recorded at least ten times. J is TRBJ1-4 and V is TRBV18; no firm D call. Germline lookup yields CDR1 KGHSH and CDR2 LQKENI. This CDR3 contains 14 residues. Trimming cost V 5 bases and J 4 bases, with 11 bases left between them. The DNA of the CDR3 is TGTGCCAGCTCATTGGACTCAAGTAATGAAAAACTGTTTTTT. This encodes CASSLDSSNEKLFF.

This clone was seen only a few times. CDR3 protein: CASSIDLAGTTDTQYF. DNA for the CDR3: TGTGCCAGTAGTATAGACCTAGCGGGAACCACAGATACGCAGTATTTT. The chain joins TRBV19 to TRBJ2-3, with 9 bases aligning to TRBD2. V lost 0 bases and J lost 2; bases outside the gene matches: 3. In germline, CDR1 is LNHDA, CDR2 SQIVND (reference sequence). The CDR3 contains 16 residues.

The chain links TRBV5-6 to TRBJ2-7; no firm D call. The CDR3 is 16 amino acids. Trimming took 0 bases from V and 4 from J, leaving 17 bases between them. Per the germline V gene, CDR1 is SGHDT and CDR2 is YYEEEE. This chain's CDR3 is CASSLASQSLFYEQYF. CDR3 nucleotides: TGTGCCAGCAGCTTGGCCAGCCAGAGCCTGTTTTACGAGCAGTACTTC.

This chain connects TRBV19 to TRBJ1-1; D not resolved. Deletions cut 3 bases from V and 4 bases from J, with 15 bases between. Germline values: CDR1 LNHDA, CDR2 SQIVND (reference sequence). The CDR3 consists of 15 residues. The CDR3 DNA reads TGTGCCAGTAGTATCTCGCCCACACTGGGCACTGAAGCTTTCTTT. Protein: CASSISPTLGTEAFF.

This chain uses TRBV10-3 with TRBJ2-5; D may match TRBD1 or TRBD2 (5 bases each). V was clipped by 0 bases and J by 5 bases, with 13 bases between them. The CDR3 is made up of 15 amino acids. CDR1 is ENHRY, CDR2 SYGVKD, per germline. CDR3 residues: CAISESGRARETQYF. CDR3 bases: TGTGCCATCAGTGAGTCGGGGCGGGCGAGGGAGACCCAGTACTTC.

The chain has TRBV7-9 and TRBJ2-3, with 10 positions matching TRBD1. The CDR3 loop spans 16 amino acids. CDR1 is SEHNR and CDR2 is FQNEAQ in the germline V gene (reference sequence). Trimming at V came to 2 bases and at J to 11 bases, leaving 13 bases not matched to a gene. Written as DNA, the CDR3 is TGTGCCAGCAGCTTAATCTGGGGGACAGGGGCCCGTGAGCAGTATTTT. This sequence encodes CASSLIWGTGAREQYF.

DNA of the CDR3: TGTGCCAGCAGCAAGAGGACTAGCGGTTACGAGCAGTACTTC. It specifies CASSKRTSGYEQYF. The rearrangement uses TRBV13 and TRBJ2-7; TRBD2 matches at 10 bases. The CDR3 spans 14 residues. Germline V gene lookup returns CDR1 PRHDT and CDR2 FYEKMQ (reference sequence). V trimming: 5 bases; J trimming: 4 bases; junction bases outside the gene matches: 5.

This clone was counted a single time. The V and J genes are TRBV2 and TRBJ2-3; the match to TRBD2 covers 8 bases. Germline V CDR1 and CDR2: SNHLY, FYNNEI. This CDR3 comprises 15 residues. J lost 1 base, V lost 5 bases, and 5 bases had no gene match. The CDR3, as DNA: TGTGCCAGCAGTTCAGGGACTAGACGCACAGATACGCAGTATTTT. Encoded protein: CASSSGTRRTDTQYF. The full variable domain, in which reference TRBV2 and TRBJ2-3 provide the parts outside the CDR3, is EPEVTQTPSHQVTQMGQEVILRCVPISNHLYFYWYRQILGQKVEFLVSFYNNEISEKSEIFDDQFSVERPDGSNFTLKIRSTKLEDSAMYFCASSSGTRRTDTQYFGPGTRLTVL.

The chain recombines TRBV7-2 with TRBJ2-1; D might be TRBD1 (6 bases). Deletions cut 5 bases from V and 10 bases from J, with 15 bases between. The CDR3 is 13 amino acids. Germline V lookup: CDR1 SGHTA, CDR2 FQGNSA. The CDR3 coding sequence is TGTGCCAGCAGCCCCCCCTGGACAGTAGAGCAGTTCTTC. It is translated as CASSPPWTVEQFF.

The chain links TRBV28 to TRBJ2-7; D is undetermined. Trimming left V 3 bases short and J 4 bases short, with 7 bases between. The germline V gene has CDR1 MDHEN and CDR2 SYDVKM. CDR3 length: 12 amino acids. In nucleotides, the CDR3 is TGTGCCAGCAGTTTTATGAGATACGAGCAGTACTTC. Translated: CASSFMRYEQYF.

The chain combines TRBV12-5 with TRBJ1-1, with 9 nucleotides matching TRBD1. Looked up from germline, CDR1 is LGHNT and CDR2 is FRNRAP. There are 16 residues in the CDR3. The junction had 8 bases not matched to a gene; V was cut back by 6 bases and J by 0 bases. The CDR3 coding sequence is TGTGCTAGTGGCCAGACAGGGGGGAAGATGAACACTGAAGCTTTCTTT. It yields the protein CASGQTGGKMNTEAFF. Together with reference TRBV12-5 and TRBJ1-1, the CDR3 gives the full variable domain: DARVTQTPRHKVTEMGQEVTMRCQPILGHNTVFWYRQTMMQGLELLAYFRNRAPLDDSGMPKDRFSAEMPDATLATLKIQPSEPRDSAVYFCASGQTGGKMNTEAFFGQGTRLTVV.

V gene TRBV10-3 combines with J gene TRBJ2-5; 8 nucleotides agree with TRBD2. The V segment lost 3 bases and the J segment 2 bases; nucleotides outside the gene matches: 11. This CDR3 region has 17 residues. The germline V gene has CDR1 ENHRY and CDR2 SYGVKD. CDR3 bases: TGTGCCATCAGTGACATCCATCGGGGGGGGGCACAAGAGACCCAGTACTTC. Protein product: CAISDIHRGGAQETQYF.

CDR3 sequence: CASSATGGGTQYF. In DNA form, the CDR3 reads TGTGCCAGCAGTGCGACAGGTGGGGGGACCCAGTACTTC. V and J are TRBV6-6 and TRBJ2-5, with a tentative D call TRBD1 (6 bases). Trimming shortened V by 5 bases and J by 7 bases, and 14 bases separated the two germline ends. This CDR3 comprises 13 residues. CDR1 is MNHNY, CDR2 SVGAGI, per germline (reference sequence).

A single count supports this clone. The chain links TRBV7-2 to TRBJ1-1, with D unresolved. CDR3 size: 14 residues. Germline V CDR1 and CDR2: SGHTA, FQGNSA. V lost 6 bases, J lost 3 bases, and 14 bases lay in between. DNA for the CDR3: TGTGCCAGCAGAAAGACATCGTATGACACTGAAGCTTTCTTT. As protein: CASRKTSYDTEAFF.

CDR3 in amino acids: CASSWYSFDRGKNIQYF. The CDR3 region has the DNA TGTGCCAGCAGCTGGTACTCATTCGACAGGGGCAAAAACATTCAGTACTTC. The V call is TRBV7-2, the J call TRBJ2-4, with 8 nucleotides matching TRBD1. This CDR3 spans 17 amino acids. Germline V gene data show CDR1 as SGHTA and CDR2 as FQGNSA. V lost 4 bases, J lost 3 bases, and 11 bases stayed unmatched.